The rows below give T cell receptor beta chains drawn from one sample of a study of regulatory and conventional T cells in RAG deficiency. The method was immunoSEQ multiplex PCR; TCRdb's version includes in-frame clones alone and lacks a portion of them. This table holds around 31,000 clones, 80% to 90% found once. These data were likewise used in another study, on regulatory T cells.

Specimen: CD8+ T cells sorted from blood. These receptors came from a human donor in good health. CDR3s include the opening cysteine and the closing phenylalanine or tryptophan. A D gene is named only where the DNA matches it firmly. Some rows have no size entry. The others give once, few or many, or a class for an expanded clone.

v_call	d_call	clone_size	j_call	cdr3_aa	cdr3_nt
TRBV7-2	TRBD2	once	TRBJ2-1	CASSLAGGQYNEQFF	TGCGCCAGCAGCTTAGCGGGGGGGCAGTACAATGAGCAGTTCTTC
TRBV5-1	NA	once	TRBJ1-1	CASSLGGEAFF	TGCGCCAGCAGCTTAGGGGGAGAAGCTTTCTTT
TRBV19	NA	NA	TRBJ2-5	CASSIPFGVETQYF	TGTGCCAGTAGTATCCCCTTCGGAGTGGAGACCCAGTACTTC
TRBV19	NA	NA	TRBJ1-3	CATSPSSGNTIYF	TGTGCCACCAGTCCTAGCTCTGGAAACACCATATATTTT
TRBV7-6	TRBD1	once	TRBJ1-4	CASSLGALGQGDFRTNEKLFF	TGTGCCAGCAGCTTAGGAGCCTTGGGACAGGGGGATTTCAGGACTAATGAAAAACTGTTTTTT
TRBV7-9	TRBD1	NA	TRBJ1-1	CASSEGQGNTEAFF	TGTGCCAGCAGCGAAGGACAGGGGAACACTGAAGCTTTCTTT
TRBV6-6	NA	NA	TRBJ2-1	CASGGYNEQFF	TGTGCCAGCGGCGGCTACAATGAGCAGTTCTTC
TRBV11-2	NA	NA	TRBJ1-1	CASTTGNEAFF	TGTGCCAGCACCACTGGTAATGAAGCTTTCTTT
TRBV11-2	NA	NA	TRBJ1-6	CASSLGGSPLHF	TGTGCCAGCAGCTTAGGTGGTTCACCCCTCCACTTT
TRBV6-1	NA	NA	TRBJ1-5	CASSEAWGWDQPQHF	TGTGCCAGCAGTGAAGCTTGGGGGTGGGATCAGCCCCAGCATTTT
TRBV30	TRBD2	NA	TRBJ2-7	CAWSVGGVNEQYF	TGTGCCTGGAGTGTCGGGGGGGTGAACGAGCAGTACTTC
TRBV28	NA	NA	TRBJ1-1	CASSLAVYGVNTEAFF	TGTGCCAGCAGTTTAGCCGTCTACGGAGTGAACACTGAAGCTTTCTTT
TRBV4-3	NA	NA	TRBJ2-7	CASSLETAYEQYF	TGCGCCAGCAGCCTAGAGACCGCATACGAGCAGTACTTC
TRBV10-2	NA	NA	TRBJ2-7	CASSEPAYEQYF	TGCGCCAGCAGTGAGCCCGCCTACGAGCAGTACTTC
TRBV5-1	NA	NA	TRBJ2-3	CASSLRSTDTQYF	TGCGCCAGCAGCTTGAGGAGCACAGATACGCAGTATTTT
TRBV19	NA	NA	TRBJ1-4	CASSIGSGQNEKLFF	TGTGCCAGTAGTATCGGGAGTGGACAGAATGAAAAACTGTTTTTT
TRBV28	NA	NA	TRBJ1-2	CASSTPMGRNYGYTF	TGTGCCAGCAGTACCCCGATGGGAAGAAACTATGGCTACACCTTC
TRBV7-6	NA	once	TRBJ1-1	CASSLWGAPEAFF	TGTGCCAGCAGCCTTTGGGGGGCTCCTGAAGCTTTCTTT
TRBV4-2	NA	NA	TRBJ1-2	CASSQGRAVSHYGYTF	TGTGCCAGCAGCCAAGGAAGGGCAGTCTCACACTATGGCTACACCTTC
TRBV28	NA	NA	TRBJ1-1	CASSLEPRNTEAFF	TGTGCCAGCAGTTTAGAGCCTCGTAACACTGAAGCTTTCTTT
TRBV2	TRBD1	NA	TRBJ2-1	CASTLEARDRNNEQFF	TGTGCCAGCACCCTCGAAGCCCGGGACAGGAACAATGAGCAGTTCTTC
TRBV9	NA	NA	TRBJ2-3	CASSVEGSPTDTQYF	TGTGCCAGCAGCGTAGAGGGTAGCCCCACAGATACGCAGTATTTT
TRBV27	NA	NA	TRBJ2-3	CASSLGFTDTQYF	TGTGCCAGCAGTTTAGGTTTCACAGATACGCAGTATTTT
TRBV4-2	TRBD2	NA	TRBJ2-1	CASSQDWAGGPNEQFF	TGTGCCAGCAGCCAAGATTGGGCGGGAGGTCCCAATGAGCAGTTCTTC
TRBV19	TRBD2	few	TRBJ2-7	CASSRLAASSYEQYF	TGTGCCAGTAGTAGACTAGCGGCGAGCTCCTACGAGCAGTACTTC
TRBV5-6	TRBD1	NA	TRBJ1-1	CASSWDRGNTEAFF	TGTGCCAGCAGCTGGGACAGGGGGAACACTGAAGCTTTCTTT
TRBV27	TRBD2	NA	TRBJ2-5	CASRPSFTSGRIQTQYF	TGTGCCAGCAGGCCCTCATTTACTAGCGGGAGGATACAGACCCAGTACTTC
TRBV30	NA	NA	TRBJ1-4	CAWSVEGKGEKLFF	TGTGCCTGGAGTGTTGAGGGAAAAGGTGAAAAACTGTTTTTT
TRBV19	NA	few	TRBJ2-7	CASSIGQSFSYEQYF	TGTGCCAGTAGTATCGGGCAGAGTTTCTCCTACGAGCAGTACTTC
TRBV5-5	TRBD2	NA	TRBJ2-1	CASSLRTSGDEQFF	TGTGCCAGCAGCTTGCGGACTAGTGGCGATGAGCAGTTCTTC
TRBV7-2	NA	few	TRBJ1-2	CASSLAKDEGWRYGYTF	TGTGCCAGCAGCTTAGCCAAGGATGAAGGGTGGAGGTATGGCTACACCTTC
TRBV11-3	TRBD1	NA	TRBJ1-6	CASSLDRGGLSPLHF	TGTGCCAGCAGCCTAGACAGGGGAGGACTTTCACCCCTCCACTTT
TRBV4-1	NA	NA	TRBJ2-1	CASSHTIADYSYNEQFF	TGCGCCAGCAGCCACACCATAGCGGATTACTCCTACAATGAGCAGTTCTTC
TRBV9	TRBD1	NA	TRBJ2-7	CASSAGTEGIYEQYF	TGTGCCAGCAGCGCCGGGACAGAGGGAATCTACGAGCAGTACTTC
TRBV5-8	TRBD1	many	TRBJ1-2	CASSPTGTGGSAYGYTF	TGTGCCAGCAGCCCAACCGGGACAGGGGGCTCGGCCTATGGCTACACCTTC
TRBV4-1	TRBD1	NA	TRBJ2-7	CASSQGQTGDEQYF	TGCGCCAGCAGCCAAGGACAGACAGGGGACGAGCAGTACTTC
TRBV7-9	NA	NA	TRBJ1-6	CASRSGLRQDNSPLHF	TGTGCCAGCAGATCTGGCTTAAGACAGGATAATTCACCCCTCCACTTT
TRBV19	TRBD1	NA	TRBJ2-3	CASRGDRGGYLVF	TGTGCCAGTAGGGGGGACAGGGGAGGTTACCTAGTTTTT
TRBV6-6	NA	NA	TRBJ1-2	CASSVDPAGGYGYTF	TGTGCCAGCAGTGTAGACCCGGCTGGGGGCTATGGCTACACCTTC
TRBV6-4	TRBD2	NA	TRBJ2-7	CASSGGTSGRTSYSYEQYF	TGTGCCAGCAGTGGGGGGACTAGCGGGAGGACAAGTTACTCCTACGAGCAGTACTTC
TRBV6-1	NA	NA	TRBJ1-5	CASSEAGQPQHF	TGTGCCAGCAGTGAAGCTGGACAGCCCCAGCATTTT
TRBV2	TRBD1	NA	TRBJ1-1	CASSADGQGKTEAFF	TGTGCCAGCAGCGCAGACGGACAGGGGAAAACTGAAGCTTTCTTT
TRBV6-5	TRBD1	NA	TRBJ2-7	CASSYGDRASEQYF	TGTGCCAGCAGTTACGGGGACAGGGCTTCCGAGCAGTACTTC
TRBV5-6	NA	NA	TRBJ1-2	CASSLREDYGYTF	TGTGCCAGCAGCTTACGTGAAGACTATGGCTACACCTTC
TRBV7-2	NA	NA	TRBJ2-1	CASSYFVGDHNEQFF	TGTGCCAGCAGCTATTTCGTGGGGGATCATAATGAGCAGTTCTTC
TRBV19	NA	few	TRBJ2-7	CASTSTAYEQYF	TGTGCCAGTACCTCGACGGCCTACGAGCAGTACTTC
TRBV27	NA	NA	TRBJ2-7	CASSLSRGVHEQYF	TGTGCCAGCAGTTTAAGCAGGGGGGTCCACGAGCAGTACTTC
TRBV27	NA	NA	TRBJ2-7	CASSLGAEGSYEQYF	TGTGCCAGCAGTTTAGGAGCGGAAGGATCCTACGAGCAGTACTTC
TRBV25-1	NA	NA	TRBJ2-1	CASSDTGPSYNEQFF	TGTGCCAGCAGTGATACCGGGCCAAGTTACAATGAGCAGTTCTTC
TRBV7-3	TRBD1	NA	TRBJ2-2	CASSLRPDREDTGELFF	TGTGCCAGCAGCCTACGTCCGGACAGGGAGGACACCGGGGAGCTGTTTTTT
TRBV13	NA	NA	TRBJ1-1	CASSARGNTEAFF	TGTGCCAGCAGCGCCCGAGGAAACACTGAAGCTTTCTTT
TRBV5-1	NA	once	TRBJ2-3	CASSMDGSSTDTQYF	TGCGCCAGCAGCATGGACGGTTCTAGCACAGATACGCAGTATTTT
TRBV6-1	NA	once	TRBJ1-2	CASRTRGDNYGYTF	TGTGCCAGCAGGACTAGGGGGGATAACTATGGCTACACCTTC
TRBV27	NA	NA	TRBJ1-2	CASSLTPGPNYGYTF	TGTGCCAGCAGCCTGACTCCGGGACCTAACTATGGCTACACCTTC
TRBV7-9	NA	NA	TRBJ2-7	CASSAADSSYEQYF	TGTGCCAGCAGCGCAGCGGACAGCTCCTACGAGCAGTACTTC
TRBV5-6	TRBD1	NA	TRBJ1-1	CASSLLSQGAPTEAFF	TGTGCCAGCAGCTTGCTATCACAGGGGGCGCCCACTGAAGCTTTCTTT
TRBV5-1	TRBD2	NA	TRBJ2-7	CASRISGGHYEQYF	TGCGCCAGCAGGATTAGCGGGGGGCACTACGAGCAGTACTTC
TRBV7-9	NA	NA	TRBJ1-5	CASSSSAYNQPQHF	TGTGCCAGCAGTTCATCAGCGTACAATCAGCCCCAGCATTTT